These 2 T cell receptor beta chains originate from one sample sequenced in a study of blood T cell repertoires in COVID-19. Using immunoSEQ multiplex PCR, the repertoire was profiled, and TCRdb retains in-frame clones only, with some absent. The data hold 20,000 or so clones, with 75% to 90% observed a single time. Sequenced input: peripheral blood. Source of these receptors: a woman at least 80 years old with active or convalescent COVID-19.

This clone was detected only a few times. The gene calls are TRBV6-2 or TRBV6-3 and TRBJ1-1; TRBD1 matches 9 bases. There are 17 residues in the CDR3. Germline assignment: CDR1 MNHEY and CDR2 SVGEGT. V dropped 0 bases and J dropped 3; count of bases not matched to a gene: 8. CDR3 in DNA: TGTGCCAGCAGTTACTCGACAGGGGGAAGAATTTACACTGAAGCTTTCTTT. Its translation: CASSYSTGGRIYTEAFF.

The chain recombines TRBV7-3 with TRBJ2-1; 11 positions agree with TRBD2. The V gene's germline CDR1 is SGHTA and CDR2 FQGTGA. With 2 bases clipped from V and 4 bases from J, the junction kept 4 bases outside the gene matches. The CDR3 covers 16 residues. The chain's CDR3 is CASSLFPSGGYNEQFF. In DNA form, the CDR3 reads TGTGCCAGCAGCTTATTCCCTAGCGGGGGGTACAATGAGCAGTTCTTC.